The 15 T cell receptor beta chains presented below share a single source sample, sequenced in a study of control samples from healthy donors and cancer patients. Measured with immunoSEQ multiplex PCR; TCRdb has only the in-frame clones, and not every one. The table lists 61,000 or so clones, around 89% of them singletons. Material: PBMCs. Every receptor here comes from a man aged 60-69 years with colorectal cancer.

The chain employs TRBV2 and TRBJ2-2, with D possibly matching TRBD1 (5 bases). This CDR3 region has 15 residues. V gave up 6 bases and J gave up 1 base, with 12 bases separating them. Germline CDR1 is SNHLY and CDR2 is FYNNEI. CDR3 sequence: CASSSDSLNTGELFF. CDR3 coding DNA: TGTGCCAGCAGCTCCGACAGCCTGAACACCGGGGAGCTGTTTTTT.

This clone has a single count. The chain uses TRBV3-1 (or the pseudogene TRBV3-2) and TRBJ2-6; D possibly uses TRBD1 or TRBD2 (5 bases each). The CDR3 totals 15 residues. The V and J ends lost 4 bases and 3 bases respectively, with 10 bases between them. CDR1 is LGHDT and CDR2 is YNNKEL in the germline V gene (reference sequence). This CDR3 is CASSLGAGGANVLTF. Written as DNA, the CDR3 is TGTGCCAGCAGCCTTGGGGCGGGTGGGGCCAACGTCCTGACTTTC.

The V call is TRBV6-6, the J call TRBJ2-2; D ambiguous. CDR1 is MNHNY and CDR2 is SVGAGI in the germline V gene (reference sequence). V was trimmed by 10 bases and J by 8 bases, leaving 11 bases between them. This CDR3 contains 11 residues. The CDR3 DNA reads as TGTGCCACCAACCGTGAAGGGGAGCTGTTTTTT. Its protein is CATNREGELFF.

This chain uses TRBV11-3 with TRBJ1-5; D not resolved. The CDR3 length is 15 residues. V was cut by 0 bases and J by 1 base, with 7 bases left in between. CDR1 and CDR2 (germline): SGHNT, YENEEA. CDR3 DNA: TGTGCCAGCAGCTTAGATTCCAGGAGCAATCAGCCCCAGCATTTT. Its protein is CASSLDSRSNQPQHF. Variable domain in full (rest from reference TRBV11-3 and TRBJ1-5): EAGVVQSPRYKIIEKKQPVAFWCNPISGHNTLYWYLQNLGQGPELLIRYENEEAVDDSQLPKDRFSAERLKGVDSTLKIQPAELGDSAVYLCASSLDSRSNQPQHFGDGTRLSIL.

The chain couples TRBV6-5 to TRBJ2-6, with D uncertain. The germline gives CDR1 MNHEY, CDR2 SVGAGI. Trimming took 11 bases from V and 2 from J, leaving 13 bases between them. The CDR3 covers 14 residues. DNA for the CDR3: TGTGCCTCCAGCAGTGGCCCTGGGGCCAACGTCCTGACTTTC. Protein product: CASSSGPGANVLTF.

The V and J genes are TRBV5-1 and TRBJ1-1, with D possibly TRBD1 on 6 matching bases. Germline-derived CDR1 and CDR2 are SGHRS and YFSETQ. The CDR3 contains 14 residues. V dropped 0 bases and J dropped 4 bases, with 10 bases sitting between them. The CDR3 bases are TGCGCCAGCAGCTTGGTCGCAGGGGCCACTGAAGCTTTCTTT. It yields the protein CASSLVAGATEAFF.

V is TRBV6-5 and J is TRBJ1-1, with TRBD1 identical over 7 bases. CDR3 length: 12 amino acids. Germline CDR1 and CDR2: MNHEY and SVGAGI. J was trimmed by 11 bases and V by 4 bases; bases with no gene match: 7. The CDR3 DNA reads TGTGCCAGCAGTTCCCTGACAGGGACGGCTTTCTTT. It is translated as CASSSLTGTAFF.

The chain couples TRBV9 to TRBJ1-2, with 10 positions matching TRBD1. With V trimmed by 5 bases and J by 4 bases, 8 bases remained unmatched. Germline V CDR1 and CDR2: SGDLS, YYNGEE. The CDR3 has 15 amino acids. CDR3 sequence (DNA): TGTGCCAGCAGGGGACAGGGGCGTCGTTTCTATGGCTACACCTTC. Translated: CASRGQGRRFYGYTF.

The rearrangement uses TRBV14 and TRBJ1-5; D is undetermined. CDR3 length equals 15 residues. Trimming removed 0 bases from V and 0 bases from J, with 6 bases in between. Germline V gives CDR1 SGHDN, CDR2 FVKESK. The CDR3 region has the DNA TGTGCCAGCAGCCAAGACAGGTATAGCAATCAGCCCCAGCATTTT. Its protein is CASSQDRYSNQPQHF.

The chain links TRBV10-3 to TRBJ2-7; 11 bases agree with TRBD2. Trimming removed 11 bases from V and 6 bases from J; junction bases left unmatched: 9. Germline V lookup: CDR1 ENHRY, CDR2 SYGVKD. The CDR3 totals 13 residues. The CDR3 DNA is TGTGCCTCAACAACTAGCGGGGGCGGCGAGCAGTACTTC. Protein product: CASTTSGGGEQYF.

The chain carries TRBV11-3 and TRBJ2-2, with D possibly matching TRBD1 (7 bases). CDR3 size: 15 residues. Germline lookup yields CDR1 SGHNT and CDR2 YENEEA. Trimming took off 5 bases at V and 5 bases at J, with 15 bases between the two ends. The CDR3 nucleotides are TGTGCCAGCAGCGAGGCGGGACAGTTGACCGGGGAGCTGTTTTTT. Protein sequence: CASSEAGQLTGELFF.

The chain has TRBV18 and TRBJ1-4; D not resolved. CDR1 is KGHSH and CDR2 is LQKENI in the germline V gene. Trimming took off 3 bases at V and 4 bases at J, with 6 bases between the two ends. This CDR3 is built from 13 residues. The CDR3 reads CASSPQINEKLFF. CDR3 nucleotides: TGTGCCAGCTCACCCCAGATTAATGAAAAACTGTTTTTT.

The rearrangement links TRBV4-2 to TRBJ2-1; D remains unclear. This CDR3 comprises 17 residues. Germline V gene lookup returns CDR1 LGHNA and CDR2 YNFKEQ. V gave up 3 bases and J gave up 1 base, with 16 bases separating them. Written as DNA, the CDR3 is TGTGCCAGCAGCCAGGACCGGGTTTCTCAGTCCTACAATGAGCAGTTCTTC. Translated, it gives CASSQDRVSQSYNEQFF.

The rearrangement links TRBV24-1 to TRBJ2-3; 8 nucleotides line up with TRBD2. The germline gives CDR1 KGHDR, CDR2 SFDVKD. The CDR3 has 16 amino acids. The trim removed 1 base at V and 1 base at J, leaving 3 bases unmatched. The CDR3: CATSDFRAGGTDTQYF. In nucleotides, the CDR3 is TGTGCCACCAGTGATTTCAGAGCGGGGGGCACAGATACGCAGTATTTT.

The CDR3 reads CASYRATYEQYF. DNA for the CDR3: TGTGCCAGCTACAGGGCCACCTACGAGCAGTACTTC. The chain links TRBV2 to TRBJ2-7; tentatively, D is TRBD1 (6 bases). The ends were cut back, 8 bases at V and 2 bases at J, with 10 bases in the middle. CDR3 length: 12 residues. Germline values: CDR1 SNHLY, CDR2 FYNNEI.